This TCR beta chain is drawn from a study of esophageal squamous cell carcinoma under preoperative chemotherapy. Study-wide background: TCR repertoires were profiled from both peripheral blood T cells and tumor-infiltrating lymphocytes.

V was pared by 5 bases and J by 3 bases, with 13 bases between. This CDR3 is 14 amino acids long. CDR1 MNHEY and CDR2 SMNVEV come from the germline V gene (reference sequence). This clonotype was counted many times. Time point described: before preoperative PTX-NDP chemotherapy. Preoperative chemotherapy with paclitaxel-nedaplatin was given to patients before surgery. TCRdb fed the PCR reads into MiXCR, producing one record per CDR3 protein. The data hold more than 9,500 distinct CDR3 sequences, with roughly half observed a single time. The clonotype was recovered from a human donor with esophageal squamous cell carcinoma. The donor label of this sample is uncertain. The chain recombines TRBV27 with TRBJ2-5; D possibly uses TRBD1 or TRBD2 (5 bases each). Collection of the sample occurred from a patient given preoperative chemotherapy. CDR3 bases: TGTGCCAGCAGTCCCCGGGACGGGGAAGAGACCCAGTACTTC. Amino acids: CASSPRDGEETQYF.